Detailed here is one TCR beta chain. Its antigen is still unknown. The CDR3 runs 16 residues. The germline V gene has CDR1 LNHNV and CDR2 YYDKDF (reference sequence). V was cut by 3 bases and J by 2 bases, with 14 bases left in between. These data originate in a study of PD-1 blockade in classical Hodgkin lymphoma. Study-wide background: Intravenous nivolumab at 3 mg/kg was given to patients every 2 weeks.

General study results and limits: A reduction in baseline TCR diversity was reportedly seen in newly diagnosed patients relative to healthy donors. Unlike CD8+ TCR diversity, which did not rise significantly by C4D1, CD4+ TCR diversity did. Newly diagnosed patients and complete responders had comparable diversity at baseline.

Measured with immunoSEQ multiplex PCR; TCRdb has only the in-frame clones, and not every one. The data contain about 20,000 clones, about 65% of them seen just once; the ten biggest clones take up less than 9.5%. The time point was: cycle 4 day 1 (C4D1), after 6 weeks of nivolumab. Every patient was affected by relapse after autologous stem cell transplantation, while exposure to brentuximab vedotin was not uniform. The sequencing here drew on peripheral blood mononuclear cells (PBMCs), taken before the fourth cycle of nivolumab. The V and J genes are TRBV15 and TRBJ2-1; D possibly matches TRBD1 or TRBD2 (5 bases each). The clonotype comes from a human donor with classical Hodgkin lymphoma. CDR3 region: CATSSHGTATYNEQFF. The CDR3 DNA sequence: TGTGCCACCAGCAGTCACGGGACCGCTACCTACAATGAGCAGTTCTTC.